The present T cell receptor beta chain was sequenced within a study of CXCR3-negative and CXCR3-positive naive CD8 T cells. Study conclusions and caveats: TRB CDR3s were more hydrophobic in CXCR3-positive than in CXCR3-negative naive cells.

For this clonotype: Its specificity is unknown.

The method, 5' RACE with UMI labels, was used to prepare the TRB cDNA libraries. Reanalyzing the 5' RACE reads, TCRdb keeps one entry per CDR3 protein, without DNA. This table lists about 120,000 distinct CDR3 sequences. The CDR3 loop spans 15 amino acids. The germline gives CDR1 SGHRS, CDR2 YFSETQ. Sequencing was performed on naive CXCR3- CD8+ T cells from blood. Subset specified: CD45RO-CCR7+CD27+CD95- naive CD8+ T cells lacking CXCR3 (TNR3-). The V and J genes are TRBV5-1 and TRBJ1-1; TCRdb proposes TRBD1, but this gene call is untestable without DNA. This clonotype was obtained from a human donor in good health. Some clones in this sample may be carry-over from other donors' samples. This CDR3 is CASSLEGVSGTEAFF. The complete variable domain, with remaining parts taken from reference TRBV5-1 and TRBJ1-1, reads KAGVTQTPRYLIKTRGQQVTLSCSPISGHRSVSWYQQTPGQGLQFLFEYFSETQRNKGNFPGRFSGRQFSNSRSEMNVSTLELGDSALYLCASSLEGVSGTEAFFGQGTRLTVV.